These 23 T cell receptor beta chains were sequenced from one sample in a study of immune heterogeneity within non-small cell lung tumors. Bulk tumor genomic DNA, roughly 600 ng per sample, was the template. Doctors removed several biopsies from each primary tumor during surgery, keeping them far apart. Surgery that was curative in intent was performed on patients with untreated, newly diagnosed non-small cell lung cancer. A first 10-cycle multiplex round used 32 V-gene and 13 J-gene primers on TCR beta CDR3. MiXCR, run by TCRdb on the multiplex PCR reads, gives a single entry per CDR3 protein. The sample holds over 5,000 distinct CDR3 sequences, around a fifth seen once. What was sequenced was lung tumor tissue. Receptors were obtained from a woman aged 55-70 years with non-small cell lung cancer.

The rearrangement joins TRBV20-1 to TRBJ2-5, with 12 bases fitting TRBD2. CDR3 size: 15 residues. The ends lost 6 bases at V and 1 base at J; junction bases unmatched: 6. Germline lookup yields CDR1 DFQATT and CDR2 SNEGSKA (reference sequence). CDR3 region: CSARTSGDIQETQYF. The CDR3 DNA is TGCAGTGCGAGGACTAGCGGGGATATCCAAGAGACCCAGTACTTC.

This clonotype was seen a few times. V usage is TRBV5-6 and J usage is TRBJ2-5, with 8 bases identical to TRBD1. Germline loops: CDR1 SGHDT, CDR2 YYEEEE. The CDR3 is 17 amino acids. V was pared by 1 base and J by 1 base, with 9 bases of the junction left unmatched. CDR3 coding DNA: TGTGCCAGCAGCTTGAATGGTCAGGGGGCGGTCCAAGAGACCCAGTACTTC. Protein: CASSLNGQGAVQETQYF.

A note on this clonotype: A read error may be the cause here, since a much bigger clone is one base away. The chain couples TRBV18 to TRBJ1-5; 7 bases fit TRBD1. This CDR3 is built from 15 residues. Germline lookup yields CDR1 KGHSH and CDR2 LQKENI. This CDR3 reads CDSSPTTGANQPQHF. CDR3 nucleotide sequence: TGTGACAGCTCACCAACTACAGGGGCCAATCAGCCCCAGCATTTT.

This clonotype turned up a few times. The chain uses TRBV5-5 and TRBJ1-1; the match to TRBD1 covers 8 bases. Losses at the gene ends were 3 bases for V and 1 base for J; bases not matched to a gene: 2. The CDR3 is 14 residues long. Germline V CDR1 and CDR2: SGHKS, YYEKEE (reference sequence). The CDR3 coding sequence is TGTGCCAGCAGCTGGGGACAGGCGAACACTGAAGCTTTCTTT. It encodes CASSWGQANTEAFF.

This clonotype is termed medium-sized. The J gene is TRBJ2-2, the V gene TRBV9, with TRBD1 identical over 7 bases. The CDR3 sequence is 14 residues long. From germline, CDR1 is SGDLS and CDR2 YYNGEE. The junction had 8 bases not matched to a gene; V was cut back by 7 bases and J by 5 bases. The CDR3 DNA sequence: TGTGCCAGCGGTAGTGGGGACAGAACCGGGGAGCTGTTTTTT. Translating gives CASGSGDRTGELFF. Variable domain in full (rest from reference TRBV9 and TRBJ2-2): DSGVTQTPKHLITATGQRVTLRCSPRSGDLSVYWYQQSLDQGLQFLIQYYNGEERAKGNILERFSAQQFPDLHSELNLSSLELGDSALYFCASGSGDRTGELFFGEGSRLTVL.

The V call is TRBV18, the J call TRBJ2-3; D is unresolved. The CDR3 loop spans 12 amino acids. Trimming cost V 8 bases and J 0 bases, with 6 bases left between them. Per germline, CDR1 KGHSH and CDR2 LQKENI. The CDR3 sequence: CASVDSTDTQYF. The CDR3 nucleotides are TGTGCCAGCGTGGACAGCACAGATACGCAGTATTTT.

Sample share makes this clonotype medium-sized. The chain employs TRBV27 and TRBJ1-1; D possibly corresponds to TRBD1 (6 bases). The V end lost 4 bases, the J end lost 6 bases, and 21 bases lay between the germline ends. CDR3 length equals 16 residues. Germline assignment: CDR1 MNHEY and CDR2 SMNVEV (reference sequence). For the CDR3, the DNA is TGTGCCAGCAGTTCACACAGGGTGCCTCACTTTCCTGAAGCTTTCTTT. Translated, it gives CASSSHRVPHFPEAFF.

By share of the sample, this clonotype is medium-sized. This chain links TRBV7-2 with TRBJ1-3; D uncertain. V lost 5 bases and J lost 5, with 16 bases in between. CDR1 is SGHTA, CDR2 FQGNSA, per germline. The CDR3 is 15 amino acids. CDR3 sequence (DNA): TGTGCCAGCAGCCCTTCGACCCAACAGAGAAACACCATATATTTT. Translating it yields CASSPSTQQRNTIYF.

By share of the sample, this clonotype is medium-sized. The chain employs TRBV6-1 and TRBJ2-5; D is unclear. Germline V lookup: CDR1 MNHNS, CDR2 SASEGT. This CDR3 has 12 residues. Trimming removed 4 bases from V and 1 base from J, with 4 bases in between. In DNA, the CDR3 is TGTGCCAGCAGTGTAAGCCAAGAGACCCAGTACTTC. Its translation is CASSVSQETQYF.

The rearrangement uses TRBV29-1 and TRBJ2-3, with D perhaps given as TRBD1 or TRBD2 (5 bases each). The germline V gene encodes CDR1 SQVTM and CDR2 ANQGSEA. The CDR3 covers 14 residues. V was clipped by 7 bases and J by 2 bases, with 16 bases between them. In DNA form, the CDR3 reads TGCAGCGGTGGGGGAAAGAAAAACACAGATACGCAGTATTTT. It specifies CSGGGKKNTDTQYF.

This clonotype is classed as medium-sized. The rearrangement uses TRBV11-2 and TRBJ1-6, with D maybe TRBD1 (5 bases). Trimming cost V 0 bases and J 10 bases, with 10 bases left between them. CDR3 length equals 14 residues. Germline CDR1 and CDR2: SGHAT and FQNNGV. The CDR3 sequence: CASSLDPGLSPLHF. DNA of the CDR3: TGTGCCAGCAGCTTAGATCCGGGACTGTCACCCCTCCACTTT. The complete variable domain, with remaining parts taken from reference TRBV11-2 and TRBJ1-6, reads EAGVAQSPRYKIIEKRQSVAFWCNPISGHATLYWYQQILGQGPKLLIQFQNNGVVDDSQLPKDRFSAERLKGVDSTLKIQPAKLEDSAVYLCASSLDPGLSPLHFGNGTRLTVT.

This clonotype is medium-sized. As DNA, the CDR3 is TGTGCCAGCAGCAAAAGGGACAAGGCGGCCTACAATGAGCAGTTCTTC. This gives the protein CASSKRDKAAYNEQFF. This chain links TRBV14 with TRBJ2-1, with D possibly being TRBD1 (6 bases). Trimming cost V 5 bases and J 2 bases, with 16 bases left between them. The CDR3 loop spans 16 amino acids. CDR1 is SGHDN and CDR2 is FVKESK in the germline V gene.

Judged by abundance, this clonotype is medium-sized (0.01 to 0.1%). The chain carries TRBV6-1 and TRBJ1-5, with D perhaps matching TRBD1 (5 bases). Trimming removed 0 bases at V and 2 bases at J, with 17 bases between. This CDR3 contains 18 residues. Germline values: CDR1 MNHNS, CDR2 SASEGT. For the CDR3, the DNA is TGTGCCAGCAGTGAAGCACCGCCTCGAGGAGGGGGCAATCAGCCCCAGCATTTT. This encodes CASSEAPPRGGGNQPQHF.

This clonotype was found many times. The chain recombines TRBV5-6 with TRBJ2-7; D remains ambiguous. The CDR3 length is 15 residues. The V end lost 1 base, the J end lost 0 bases, and 11 bases lay between the germline ends. CDR1 and CDR2 (germline): SGHDT, YYEEEE. This CDR3 is CASSLYSHSSYEQYF. The DNA for the CDR3 is TGTGCCAGCAGCTTGTACTCTCACAGCTCCTACGAGCAGTACTTC. Full variable domain (outside the CDR3, taken from reference TRBV5-6 and TRBJ2-7): DAGVTQSPTHLIKTRGQQVTLRCSPKSGHDTVSWYQQALGQGPQFIFQYYEEEERQRGNFPDRFSGHQFPNYSSELNVNALLLGDSALYLCASSLYSHSSYEQYFGPGTRLTVT.

By sample fraction, this clonotype is medium-sized. V gene TRBV12-3 or TRBV12-4 combines with J gene TRBJ1-3; D not resolved. The length of the CDR3 is 11 residues. V lost 4 bases to trimming and J lost 4 bases, with 2 bases between them. CDR3 residues: CASSSGNTIYF. CDR3 coding DNA: TGTGCCAGCAGTTCAGGAAACACCATATATTTT.

This clonotype was counted a few times. The CDR3 protein is CSARVPSQETQYF. CDR3 coding DNA: TGCAGTGCTAGAGTTCCATCCCAAGAGACCCAGTACTTC. This rearrangement joins TRBV20-1 to TRBJ2-5; D call uncertain. Trimming shortened V by 1 base and J by 1 base, and 7 bases separated the two germline ends. Germline V gene data show CDR1 as DFQATT and CDR2 as SNEGSKA (reference sequence). The length of the CDR3 is 13 residues.

The table lists this clonotype with many counts. The genes are TRBV5-1 and TRBJ1-1, with a possible D match to TRBD1 (5 bases). This CDR3 has 13 amino acids. The germline gives CDR1 SGHRS, CDR2 YFSETQ. V gave up 4 bases and J gave up 5 bases, with 12 bases separating them. The DNA for the CDR3 is TGCGCCAGCAGCCTCCGGGGGGGGACTGAAGCTTTCTTT. This translates into CASSLRGGTEAFF.

This clonotype is deemed medium-sized (0.01 to 0.1%). The rearrangement uses TRBV3-1 and TRBJ2-7; 9 bases are shared with TRBD1. The V gene's germline CDR1 is LGHDT and CDR2 YNNKEL (reference sequence). The J segment lost 7 bases and the V segment lost 1 base, leaving 2 bases of the junction unmatched. The CDR3 sequence is 13 residues long. The CDR3 nucleotides are TGTGCCAGCAGCCAAGGACAGGGGGGAGAGCAGTACTTC. The encoded protein is CASSQGQGGEQYF.

This clonotype was found many times. The chain joins TRBV28 to TRBJ1-1, with D maybe TRBD1 (6 bases). CDR3 length: 13 residues. V was shortened by 8 bases and J by 1 base, with 11 bases between the two germline ends. Germline loops: CDR1 MDHEN, CDR2 SYDVKM. CDR3 in amino acids: CASGMTGNTEAFF. In DNA, the CDR3 is TGTGCCAGCGGGATGACAGGGAACACTGAAGCTTTCTTT.

This clonotype was recorded many times. V and J are TRBV6-1 and TRBJ2-1, with 10 nucleotides matching TRBD2. CDR3 length: 15 amino acids. With 5 bases clipped from V and 4 bases from J, the junction kept 5 bases outside the gene matches. The germline gives CDR1 MNHNS, CDR2 SASEGT. The CDR3 protein is CASSPRTSGYNEQFF. The DNA of the CDR3 is TGTGCCAGCAGTCCCCGGACTAGCGGTTACAATGAGCAGTTCTTC.

This clonotype was picked up many times. The chain has TRBV20-1 and TRBJ2-1; D may be TRBD1 (5 bases). CDR3 length: 13 amino acids. Germline V lookup: CDR1 DFQATT, CDR2 SNEGSKA (reference sequence). The V end was cut by 3 bases, the J end by 6 bases, with 12 bases between. CDR3: CSARGLRLNEQFF. As DNA, the CDR3 is TGCAGTGCTAGGGGGCTGAGGCTCAATGAGCAGTTCTTC.

The rearrangement joins TRBV20-1 to TRBJ2-1; 7 bases are shared with TRBD1. The V and J ends lost 2 bases and 4 bases, in that order; junction bases with no gene match: 17. The CDR3 sequence is 18 residues long. CDR1 is DFQATT and CDR2 is SNEGSKA in the germline V gene (reference sequence). CDR3 coding DNA: TGCAGTGCTAGAAGTCCGGGAAAGGGGACAGCATTTTACAATGAGCAGTTCTTC. This encodes CSARSPGKGTAFYNEQFF.

This clonotype came up a few times. The chain joins TRBV6-4 to TRBJ2-1; 8 bases line up with TRBD2. Looked up from germline, CDR1 is MRHNA and CDR2 is SNTAGT. V shed 5 bases, J shed 8 bases, and the junction held 17 bases outside the gene matches. The CDR3 consists of 17 residues. The CDR3 sequence is CASSRGGWREALHEQFF. CDR3 coding DNA: TGTGCCAGCAGTAGGGGTGGGTGGCGGGAGGCCCTCCATGAGCAGTTCTTC.